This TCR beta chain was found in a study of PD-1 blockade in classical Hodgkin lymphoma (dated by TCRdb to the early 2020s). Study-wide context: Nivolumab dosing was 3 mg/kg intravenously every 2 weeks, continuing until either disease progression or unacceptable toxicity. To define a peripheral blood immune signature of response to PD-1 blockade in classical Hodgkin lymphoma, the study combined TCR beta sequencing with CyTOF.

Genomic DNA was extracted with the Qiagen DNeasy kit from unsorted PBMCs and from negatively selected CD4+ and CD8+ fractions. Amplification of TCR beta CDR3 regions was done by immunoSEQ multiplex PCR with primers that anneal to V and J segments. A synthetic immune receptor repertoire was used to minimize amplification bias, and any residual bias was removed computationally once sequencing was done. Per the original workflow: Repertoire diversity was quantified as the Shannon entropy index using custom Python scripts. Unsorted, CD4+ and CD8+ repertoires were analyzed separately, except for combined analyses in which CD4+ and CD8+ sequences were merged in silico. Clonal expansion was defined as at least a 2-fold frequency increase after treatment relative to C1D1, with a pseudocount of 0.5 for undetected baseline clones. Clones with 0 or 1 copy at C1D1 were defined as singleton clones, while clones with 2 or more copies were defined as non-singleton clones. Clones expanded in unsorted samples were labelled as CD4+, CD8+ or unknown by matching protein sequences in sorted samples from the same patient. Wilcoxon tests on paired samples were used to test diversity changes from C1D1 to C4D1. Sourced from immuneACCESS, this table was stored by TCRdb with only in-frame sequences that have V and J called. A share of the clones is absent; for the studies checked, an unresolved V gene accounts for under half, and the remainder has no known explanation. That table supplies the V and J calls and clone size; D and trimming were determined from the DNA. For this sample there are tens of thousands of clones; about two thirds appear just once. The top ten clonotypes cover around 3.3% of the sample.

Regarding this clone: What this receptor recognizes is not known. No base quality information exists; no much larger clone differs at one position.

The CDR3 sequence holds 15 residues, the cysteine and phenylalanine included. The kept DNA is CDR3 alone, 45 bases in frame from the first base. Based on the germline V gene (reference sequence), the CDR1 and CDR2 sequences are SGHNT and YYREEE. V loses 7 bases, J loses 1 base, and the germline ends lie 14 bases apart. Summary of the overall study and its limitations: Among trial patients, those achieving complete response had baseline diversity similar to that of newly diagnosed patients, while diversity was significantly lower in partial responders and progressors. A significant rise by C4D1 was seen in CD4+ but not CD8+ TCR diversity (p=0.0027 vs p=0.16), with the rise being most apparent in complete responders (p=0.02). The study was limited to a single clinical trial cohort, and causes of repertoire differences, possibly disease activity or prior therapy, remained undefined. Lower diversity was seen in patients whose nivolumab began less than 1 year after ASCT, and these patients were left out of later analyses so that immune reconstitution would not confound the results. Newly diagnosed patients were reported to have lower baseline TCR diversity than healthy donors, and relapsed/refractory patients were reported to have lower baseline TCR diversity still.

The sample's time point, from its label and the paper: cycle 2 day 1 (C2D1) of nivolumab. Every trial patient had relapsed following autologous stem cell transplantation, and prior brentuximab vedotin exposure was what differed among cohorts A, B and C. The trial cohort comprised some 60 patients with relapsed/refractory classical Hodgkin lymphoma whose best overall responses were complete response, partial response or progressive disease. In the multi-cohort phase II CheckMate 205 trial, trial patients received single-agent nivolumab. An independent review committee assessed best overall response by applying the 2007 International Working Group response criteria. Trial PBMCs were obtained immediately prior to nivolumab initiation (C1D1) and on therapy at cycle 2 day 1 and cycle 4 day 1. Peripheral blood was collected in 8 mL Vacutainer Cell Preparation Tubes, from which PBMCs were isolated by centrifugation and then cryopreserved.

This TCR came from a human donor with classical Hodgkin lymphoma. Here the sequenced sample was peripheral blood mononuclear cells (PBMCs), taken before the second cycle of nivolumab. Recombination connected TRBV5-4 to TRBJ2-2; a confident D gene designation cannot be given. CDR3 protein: CASRSRSKNTGELFF. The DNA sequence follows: TGTGCCAGCCGCTCGCGGTCAAAGAACACCGGGGAGCTGTTTTTT.